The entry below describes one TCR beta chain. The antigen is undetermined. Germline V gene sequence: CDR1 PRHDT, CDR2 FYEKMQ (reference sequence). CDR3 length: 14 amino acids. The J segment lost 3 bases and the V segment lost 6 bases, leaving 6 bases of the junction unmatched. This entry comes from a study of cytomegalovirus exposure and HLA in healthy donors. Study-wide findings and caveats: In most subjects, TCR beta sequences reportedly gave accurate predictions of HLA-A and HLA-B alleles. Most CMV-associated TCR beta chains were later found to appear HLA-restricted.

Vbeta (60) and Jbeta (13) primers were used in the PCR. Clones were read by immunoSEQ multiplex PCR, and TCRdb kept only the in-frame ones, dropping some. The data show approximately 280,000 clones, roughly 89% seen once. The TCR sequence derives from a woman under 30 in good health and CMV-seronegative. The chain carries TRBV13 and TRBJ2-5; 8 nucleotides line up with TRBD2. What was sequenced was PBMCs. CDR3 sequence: CASSSGGGEETQYF. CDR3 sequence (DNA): TGTGCCAGCAGTTCGGGGGGGGGCGAAGAGACCCAGTACTTC. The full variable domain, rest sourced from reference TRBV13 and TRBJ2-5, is AAGVIQSPRHLIKEKRETATLKCYPIPRHDTVYWYQQGPGQDPQFLISFYEKMQSDKGSIPDRFSAQQFSDYHSELNMSSLELGDSALYFCASSSGGGEETQYFGPGTRLLVL.